Listed here are 25 T cell receptor beta chains from one sample, sequenced in a study of blood T cell repertoires in COVID-19. Some clones are missing from TCRdb's copy, which holds only in-frame ones; the method was immunoSEQ multiplex PCR. The table lists over 95,000 clones, 70% to 90% of them singletons. The material sequenced was peripheral blood. The receptors shown here come from a middle-aged man with acute or convalescent COVID-19.

The rearrangement joins TRBV5-1 to TRBJ2-1, with 11 bases aligning to TRBD1. J lost 4 bases, V lost 6 bases, and 9 bases had no gene match. The germline CDR1 and CDR2 sequences are SGHRS and YFSETQ. The CDR3 covers 16 residues. CDR3 in DNA: TGCGCCAGCAACCGGCTCGGGACAGGGGGGTACAATGAGCAGTTCTTC. This codes for CASNRLGTGGYNEQFF.

The chain recombines TRBV3-1 (or the pseudogene TRBV3-2) with TRBJ2-5; maybe TRBD2 (5 bases). This CDR3 region has 12 residues. Germline-derived CDR1 and CDR2 are LGHDT and YNNKEL (reference sequence). With 2 bases removed from V and 5 bases from J, the gap between germline ends came to 6 bases. CDR3 residues: CASSQREETQYF. CDR3 DNA: TGTGCCAGCAGCCAAAGGGAGGAGACCCAGTACTTC.

V is TRBV24-1 and J is TRBJ2-2; TRBD2 aligns across 7 bases. J was trimmed by 0 bases and V by 5 bases; bases with no gene match: 14. The CDR3 loop spans 19 amino acids. Germline V gene sequence: CDR1 KGHDR, CDR2 SFDVKD. Here the CDR3 reads CATSGRGVGRSANTGELFF. CDR3 bases: TGTGCCACCAGTGGACGGGGGGTAGGAAGGTCGGCGAACACCGGGGAGCTGTTTTTT.

This rearrangement joins TRBV10-3 to TRBJ2-1, with TRBD1 matching over 7 bases. From germline, CDR1 is ENHRY and CDR2 SYGVKD. This CDR3 contains 13 residues. Unmatched junction bases numbered 11, after V lost 10 bases and J lost 8 bases. This chain's CDR3 is CATGTAQRDEQFF. CDR3 sequence (DNA): TGTGCCACCGGGACAGCCCAACGGGATGAGCAGTTCTTC.

The V gene is TRBV7-6, the J gene TRBJ2-7; 7 nucleotides align to TRBD1. The germline V gene encodes CDR1 SGHVS and CDR2 FNYEAQ. This CDR3 contains 16 residues. Unmatched junction bases numbered 13, after V lost 2 bases and J lost 6 bases. The DNA for the CDR3 is TGTGCCAGCAGCTTAATAGTGCAGGGGCAGGGGGTCGAGCAGTACTTC. This encodes CASSLIVQGQGVEQYF.

This clone was picked up a small number of times. The rearrangement uses TRBV10-3 and TRBJ2-3, with TRBD1 identical over 10 bases. V lost 5 bases, J lost 2 bases, and 4 bases stayed unmatched. The CDR3 runs to 15 residues. CDR1 is ENHRY and CDR2 is SYGVKD in the germline V gene. The CDR3 loop reads CAISFGTGDTDTQYF. DNA for the CDR3: TGTGCCATCAGTTTCGGGACAGGGGACACAGATACGCAGTATTTT.

This clone occurred a few times. The genes are TRBV7-9 and TRBJ1-2, with D possibly being TRBD1 (6 bases). In germline, CDR1 is SEHNR, CDR2 FQNEAQ (reference sequence). There are 12 residues in the CDR3. V was pared by 4 bases and J by 8 bases, with 11 bases between. DNA of the CDR3: TGTGCCAGCAGCTCCCTGAGGGGGGGCTACACCTTC. Translation: CASSSLRGGYTF.

The V call is TRBV29-1, the J call TRBJ1-5, with D perhaps matching TRBD1 (5 bases). Germline V gives CDR1 SQVTM, CDR2 ANQGSEA. V lost 2 bases, J lost 9 bases, and 14 bases lay in between. The CDR3 consists of 13 residues. This chain's CDR3 is CSVELGGGLPQHF. The CDR3 region has the DNA TGCAGCGTTGAATTGGGGGGAGGTCTGCCCCAGCATTTT. Drawing the rest from reference TRBV29-1 and TRBJ1-5, the complete variable domain is SAVISQKPSRDICQRGTSLTIQCQVDSQVTMMFWYRQQPGQSLTLIATANQGSEATYESGFVIDKFPISRPNLTFSTLTVSNMSPEDSSIYLCSVELGGGLPQHFGDGTRLSIL.

The chain is built from TRBV5-1 and TRBJ2-7, with 8 bases that match TRBD1. The CDR3 covers 14 residues. The germline CDR1 and CDR2 sequences are SGHRS and YFSETQ. The V and J ends lost 6 bases and 5 bases, in that order; junction bases with no gene match: 10. The DNA of the CDR3 is TGCGCCAGCACCCCCGGGACAGGCGGAGACGAGCAGTACTTC. Translating it yields CASTPGTGGDEQYF.

The chain has TRBV9 and TRBJ1-1; 7 bases match TRBD1. The CDR3 is made up of 16 amino acids. V shed 4 bases, J shed 7 bases, and the junction held 16 bases outside the gene matches. Germline CDR1 SGDLS, CDR2 YYNGEE. The CDR3 DNA reads as TGTGCCAGCAGCCTGGAGCAGGGGCAGGGGGGAGATGAAGCTTTCTTT. Translating it yields CASSLEQGQGGDEAFF.

This clone has just one count. J is TRBJ2-5 and V is TRBV7-2; 16 nucleotides match TRBD2. Germline loops: CDR1 SGHTA, CDR2 FQGNSA. The V gene end was trimmed by 4 bases and the J gene end by 4 bases; junction bases not matched to a gene: 9. This CDR3 is 18 amino acids long. CDR3 sequence: CASSYPGLAGGPAETQYF. Here the CDR3 DNA reads TGTGCCAGCAGCTATCCGGGACTAGCGGGGGGGCCGGCAGAGACCCAGTACTTC.

This chain connects TRBV3-1 (or the pseudogene TRBV3-2) to TRBJ1-5; 10 bases match TRBD1. V shed 1 base and J 3 bases; nucleotides not matched to a gene: 6. Germline V lookup: CDR1 LGHDT, CDR2 YNNKEL (reference sequence). This CDR3 is built from 17 residues. The CDR3 coding sequence is TGTGCCAGCAGCCAAGGGTCCGGGACAGGGGACAATCAGCCCCAGCATTTT. Protein product: CASSQGSGTGDNQPQHF.

V is TRBV19 and J is TRBJ1-2, with 11 bases matching TRBD1. The CDR3 contains 15 residues. V was clipped by 9 bases and J by 8 bases; unmatched bases: 14. Germline lookup yields CDR1 LNHDA and CDR2 SQIVND (reference sequence). This chain's CDR3 is CASLRTGGSPGGYTF. In nucleotides, the CDR3 is TGTGCCAGCCTGAGGACAGGGGGCTCACCTGGGGGCTACACCTTC.

The chain combines TRBV7-9 with TRBJ2-5; TRBD2 matches 9 bases. The V segment lost 5 bases and the J segment 7 bases; nucleotides outside the gene matches: 8. CDR1 SEHNR and CDR2 FQNEAQ come from the germline V gene (reference sequence). The CDR3 has 14 residues. CDR3 in amino acids: CASSMGLASGTQYF. CDR3 nucleotides: TGTGCCAGCAGCATGGGACTAGCATCAGGGACCCAGTACTTC.

A single count supports this clone. The gene calls are TRBV5-6 and TRBJ2-7; weak D call: TRBD1 (6 bases). Germline assignment: CDR1 SGHDT and CDR2 YYEEEE. The V end was cut by 1 base, the J end by 0 bases, with 11 bases between. The CDR3 runs 15 residues. The CDR3 loop reads CASSLNGQLSYEQYF. DNA of the CDR3: TGTGCCAGCAGCTTGAATGGACAGCTCTCCTACGAGCAGTACTTC.

This clone was seen once. The rearrangement links TRBV5-4 to TRBJ1-2; tentatively, D is TRBD1 (6 bases). CDR3 size: 14 residues. CDR1 is SGHNT and CDR2 is YYREEE in the germline V gene (reference sequence). With 4 bases removed from V and 2 bases from J, the gap between germline ends came to 12 bases. In DNA form, the CDR3 reads TGTGCCAGCAGCGCGGGGGGCGAAAACTATGGCTACACCTTC. This gives the protein CASSAGGENYGYTF.

The CDR3 reads CASSGQAGTGVAGYTF. In DNA form, the CDR3 reads TGTGCCAGCAGCGGACAGGCCGGGACAGGGGTTGCTGGCTACACCTTC. The chain recombines TRBV7-9 with TRBJ1-2; 10 nucleotides match TRBD1. The V and J ends lost 5 bases and 7 bases, in that order; junction bases with no gene match: 13. Germline V lookup: CDR1 SEHNR, CDR2 FQNEAQ (reference sequence). The CDR3 runs to 16 residues. Full variable domain (remainder filled in from reference TRBV7-9 and TRBJ1-2): DTGVSQNPRHKITKRGQNVTFRCDPISEHNRLYWYRQTLGQGPEFLTYFQNEAQLEKSRLLSDRFSAERPKGSFSTLEIQRTEQGDSAMYLCASSGQAGTGVAGYTFGSGTRLTVV.

The gene calls are TRBV19 and TRBJ2-3, with a tentative D call TRBD1 (6 bases). V lost 5 bases to trimming and J lost 4 bases, with 25 bases between them. Germline values: CDR1 LNHDA, CDR2 SQIVND (reference sequence). The CDR3 has 18 amino acids. DNA of the CDR3: TGTGCCAGTAGTGTCCGGGACATACAAGGGTCAGGACCAGATACGCAGTATTTT. It encodes CASSVRDIQGSGPDTQYF.

This chain joins TRBV7-9 and TRBJ1-5, with D unclear. The CDR3 has 11 residues. V lost 5 bases, J lost 9 bases, and 8 bases lay in between. Germline loops: CDR1 SEHNR, CDR2 FQNEAQ (reference sequence). CDR3 in amino acids: CASSGLGPQHF. CDR3 DNA sequence: TGTGCCAGCAGCGGGCTGGGGCCCCAGCATTTT.

The CDR3: CASSERGGVQPQHF. For the CDR3, the DNA is TGTGCCAGCAGTGAAAGGGGGGGGGTTCAGCCCCAGCATTTT. The rearrangement links TRBV6-1 to TRBJ1-5; D might be TRBD1 (6 bases). The CDR3 is 14 residues long. The germline gives CDR1 MNHNS, CDR2 SASEGT. Trimming left V 2 bases short and J 6 bases short, with 11 bases between.

This chain joins TRBV7-3 and TRBJ2-3; 11 bases match TRBD2. From germline, CDR1 is SGHTA and CDR2 FQGTGA. Trimming cost V 7 bases and J 4 bases; bases outside gene matches: 4. CDR3 length equals 14 residues. CDR3 amino acids: CASNLAGGADTQYF. For the CDR3, the DNA is TGTGCCAGCAATCTAGCGGGGGGTGCAGATACGCAGTATTTT.

The chain uses TRBV7-8 and TRBJ2-7; the match to TRBD1 covers 7 bases. Germline lookup yields CDR1 SGHVS and CDR2 FQNEAQ. Trimming at V came to 5 bases and at J to 1 base, leaving 5 bases not matched to a gene. CDR3 length: 14 amino acids. CDR3 sequence reads: CASSPQQGSYEQYF. CDR3 DNA sequence: TGTGCCAGCAGCCCCCAACAGGGGTCCTACGAGCAGTACTTC.

The chain links TRBV6-2 or TRBV6-3 to TRBJ2-5; 9 positions agree with TRBD2. V was clipped by 6 bases and J by 0 bases; unmatched bases: 11. The CDR3 sequence is 17 residues long. The V gene's germline CDR1 is MNHEY and CDR2 SVGEGT. The CDR3 spells CASSVDVAGAYQETQYF. In DNA, the CDR3 is TGTGCCAGCAGCGTGGATGTAGCGGGGGCGTACCAAGAGACCCAGTACTTC.

This sequence joins TRBV4-3 and TRBJ2-3; 7 nucleotides line up with TRBD2. V lost 5 bases and J lost 3; bases outside the gene matches: 8. CDR3 length equals 15 residues. Per germline, CDR1 LGHNA and CDR2 YSLEER. The CDR3, as DNA: TGCGCCAGCAGCTCTCGAAGGGGAGGGACAGATACGCAGTATTTT. It translates to CASSSRRGGTDTQYF.

The gene calls are TRBV25-1 and TRBJ1-5, with 9 bases matching TRBD1. Germline values: CDR1 MGHDK, CDR2 SYGVNS. J gave up 5 bases and V 5 bases, and 7 bases lay outside the gene matches. There are 15 residues in the CDR3. The CDR3 is CASSIRTGVDQPQHF. The CDR3 DNA reads TGTGCCAGCAGTATCCGGACAGGGGTGGATCAGCCCCAGCATTTT.